These 2 T cell receptor beta chains originate from one sample sequenced in a study of blood T cell repertoires in COVID-19. Repertoires were generated with immunoSEQ multiplex PCR, while TCRdb's copy carries only in-frame clones and drops some. The sample lists about 190,000 clones; about nine tenths were seen once. Sample: peripheral blood. These receptor sequences come from a man between 18 and 29 years old with active or convalescent COVID-19.

The chain combines TRBV6-6 with TRBJ2-3, with TRBD2 matching over 9 bases. Germline CDR1 and CDR2: MNHNY and SVGAGI (reference sequence). Trimming at V came to 4 bases and at J to 5 bases, leaving 4 bases not matched to a gene. The CDR3 has 14 residues. CDR3 DNA sequence: TGTGCCAGCAGTTCTAGCGGGGTTGGAGATACGCAGTATTTT. This gives the protein CASSSSGVGDTQYF.

This clone has a handful of counts. The rearrangement links TRBV9 to TRBJ2-7; 12 nucleotides agree with TRBD2. With V trimmed by 4 bases and J by 5 bases, 7 bases remained unmatched. The germline CDR1 and CDR2 sequences are SGDLS and YYNGEE. This CDR3 contains 15 residues. DNA for the CDR3: TGTGCCAGCAGCCCCAGACTAGCGGGGGACAACGAGCAGTACTTC. Translated: CASSPRLAGDNEQYF.